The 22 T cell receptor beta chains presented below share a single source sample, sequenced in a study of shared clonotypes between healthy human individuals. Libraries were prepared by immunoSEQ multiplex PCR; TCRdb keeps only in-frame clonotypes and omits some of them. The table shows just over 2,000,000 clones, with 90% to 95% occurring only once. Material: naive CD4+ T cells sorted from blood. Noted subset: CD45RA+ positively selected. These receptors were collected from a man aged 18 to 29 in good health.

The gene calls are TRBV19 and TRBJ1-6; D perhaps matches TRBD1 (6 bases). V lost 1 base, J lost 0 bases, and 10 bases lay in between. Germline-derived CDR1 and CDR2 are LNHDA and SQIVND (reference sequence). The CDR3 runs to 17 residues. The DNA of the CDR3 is TGTGCCAGTAGTATAGGGGGGCTGAGCTCCTATAATTCACCCCTCCACTTT. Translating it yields CASSIGGLSSYNSPLHF.

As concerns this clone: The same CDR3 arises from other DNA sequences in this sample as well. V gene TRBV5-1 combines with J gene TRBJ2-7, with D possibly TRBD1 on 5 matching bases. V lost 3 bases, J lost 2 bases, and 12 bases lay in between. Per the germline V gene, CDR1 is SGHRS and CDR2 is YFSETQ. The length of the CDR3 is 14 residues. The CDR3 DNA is TGCGCCAGCAGCTCAACAGGTTCCACCTACGAGCAGTACTTC. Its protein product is CASSSTGSTYEQYF. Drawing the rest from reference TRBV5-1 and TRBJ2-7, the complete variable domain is KAGVTQTPRYLIKTRGQQVTLSCSPISGHRSVSWYQQTPGQGLQFLFEYFSETQRNKGNFPGRFSGRQFSNSRSEMNVSTLELGDSALYLCASSSTGSTYEQYFGPGTRLTVT.

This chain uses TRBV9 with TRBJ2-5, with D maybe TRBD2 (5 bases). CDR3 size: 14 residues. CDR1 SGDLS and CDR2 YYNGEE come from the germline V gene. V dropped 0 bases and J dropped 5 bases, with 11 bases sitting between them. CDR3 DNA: TGTGCCAGCAGCGTAGGAGCGGTGTACGAGACCCAGTACTTC. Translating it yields CASSVGAVYETQYF.

CDR3 nucleotide sequence: TGCGCCAGCAGTCTGGACGGCGGACCGTACAATGAGCAGTTCTTC. It translates to CASSLDGGPYNEQFF. This chain connects TRBV4-1 to TRBJ2-1; unclear D gene. The CDR3 totals 15 residues. V was clipped by 6 bases and J by 4 bases, with 16 bases between them. Looked up from germline, CDR1 is MGHRA and CDR2 is YSYEKL.

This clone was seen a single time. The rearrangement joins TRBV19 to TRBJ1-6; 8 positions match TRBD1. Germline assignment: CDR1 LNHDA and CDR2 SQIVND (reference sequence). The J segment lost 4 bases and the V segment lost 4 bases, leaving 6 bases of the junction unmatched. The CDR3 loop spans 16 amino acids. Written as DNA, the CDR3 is TGTGCCAGTAGTACACCTGACAGGGGTTATAATTCACCCCTCCACTTT. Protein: CASSTPDRGYNSPLHF.

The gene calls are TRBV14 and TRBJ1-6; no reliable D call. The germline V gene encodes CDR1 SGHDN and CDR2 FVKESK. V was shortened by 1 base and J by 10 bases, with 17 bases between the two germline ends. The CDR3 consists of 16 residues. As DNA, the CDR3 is TGTGCCAGCAGCCAAGCGGGTCGGGCAGTCTTGTCACCCCTCCACTTT. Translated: CASSQAGRAVLSPLHF.

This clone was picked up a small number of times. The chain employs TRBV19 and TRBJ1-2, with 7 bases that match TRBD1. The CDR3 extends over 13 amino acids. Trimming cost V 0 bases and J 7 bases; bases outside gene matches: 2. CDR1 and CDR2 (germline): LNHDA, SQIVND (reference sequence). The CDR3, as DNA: TGTGCCAGTAGTATAGATAGGACAGGTGGCTACACCTTC. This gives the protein CASSIDRTGGYTF.

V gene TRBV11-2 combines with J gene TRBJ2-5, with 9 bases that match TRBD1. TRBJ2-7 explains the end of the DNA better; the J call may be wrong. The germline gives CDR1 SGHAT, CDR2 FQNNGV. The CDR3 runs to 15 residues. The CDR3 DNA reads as TGTGCCAGCAGCGCGCCCCGGGACAGGGTCTACGAGCAGTACTTC. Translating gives CASSAPRDRVYEQYF.

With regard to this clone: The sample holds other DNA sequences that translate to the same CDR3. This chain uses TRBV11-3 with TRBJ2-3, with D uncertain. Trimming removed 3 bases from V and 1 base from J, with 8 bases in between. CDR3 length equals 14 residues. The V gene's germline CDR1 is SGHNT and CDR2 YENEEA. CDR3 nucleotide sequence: TGTGCCAGCAGCTTGGGTGGGGGCACAGATACGCAGTATTTT. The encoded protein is CASSLGGGTDTQYF.

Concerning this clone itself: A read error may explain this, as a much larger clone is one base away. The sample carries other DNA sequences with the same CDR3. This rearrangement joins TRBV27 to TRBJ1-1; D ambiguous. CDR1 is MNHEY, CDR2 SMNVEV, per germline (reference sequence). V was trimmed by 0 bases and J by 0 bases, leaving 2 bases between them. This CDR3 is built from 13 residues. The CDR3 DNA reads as TGTGCCAGCAGTTTATCGATGAACACTGAAGCTTTCTTT. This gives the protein CASSLSMNTEAFF.

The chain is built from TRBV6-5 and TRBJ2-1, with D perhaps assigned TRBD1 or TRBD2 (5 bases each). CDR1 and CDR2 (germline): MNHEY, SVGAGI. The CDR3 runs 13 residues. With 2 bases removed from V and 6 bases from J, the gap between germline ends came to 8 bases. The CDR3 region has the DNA TGTGCCAGCAGTTACGAGGGACGCAATGAGCAGTTCTTC. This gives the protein CASSYEGRNEQFF.

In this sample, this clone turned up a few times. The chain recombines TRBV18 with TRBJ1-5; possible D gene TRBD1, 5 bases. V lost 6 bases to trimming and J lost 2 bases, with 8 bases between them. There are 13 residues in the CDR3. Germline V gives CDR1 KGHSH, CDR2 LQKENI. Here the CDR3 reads CASSVQGNQPQHF. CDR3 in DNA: TGTGCCAGCTCGGTACAGGGCAATCAGCCCCAGCATTTT.

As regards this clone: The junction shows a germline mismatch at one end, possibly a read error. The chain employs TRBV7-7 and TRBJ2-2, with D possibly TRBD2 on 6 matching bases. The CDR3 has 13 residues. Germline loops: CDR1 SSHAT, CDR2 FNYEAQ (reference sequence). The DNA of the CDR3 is TGTGCTAGCAGCCAGACTAGTCCCGGGGAGCTGTTTTTT. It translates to CASSQTSPGELFF. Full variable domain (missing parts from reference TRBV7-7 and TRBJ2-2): GAGVSQSPRYKVTKRGQDVTLRCDPISSHATLYWYQQALGQGPEFLTYFNYEAQPDKSGLPSDRFSAERPEGSISTLTIQRTEQRDSAMYRCASSQTSPGELFFGEGSRLTVL.

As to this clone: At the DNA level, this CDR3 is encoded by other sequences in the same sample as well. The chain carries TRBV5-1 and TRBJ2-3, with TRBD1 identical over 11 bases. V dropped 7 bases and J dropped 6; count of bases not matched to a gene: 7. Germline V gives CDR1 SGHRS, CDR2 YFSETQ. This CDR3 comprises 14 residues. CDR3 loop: CASSRDRGSDTQYF. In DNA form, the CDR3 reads TGCGCCAGCTCTAGGGACAGGGGGTCGGATACGCAGTATTTT.

In DNA, the CDR3 is TGTGCCAGCGGCCTCCAGGGGGTTAATTCACCCCTCCACTTT. Its translation is CASGLQGVNSPLHF. The rearrangement links TRBV28 to TRBJ1-6, with 7 bases fitting TRBD1. The germline V gene has CDR1 MDHEN and CDR2 SYDVKM. The CDR3 is made up of 14 amino acids. V lost 8 bases and J lost 6; bases outside the gene matches: 7.

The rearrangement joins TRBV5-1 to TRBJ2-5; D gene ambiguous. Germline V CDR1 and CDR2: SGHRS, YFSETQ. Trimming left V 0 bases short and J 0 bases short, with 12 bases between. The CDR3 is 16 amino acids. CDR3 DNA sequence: TGCGCCAGCAGCTTGGGGGTTACAGAGTACCAAGAGACCCAGTACTTC. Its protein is CASSLGVTEYQETQYF.

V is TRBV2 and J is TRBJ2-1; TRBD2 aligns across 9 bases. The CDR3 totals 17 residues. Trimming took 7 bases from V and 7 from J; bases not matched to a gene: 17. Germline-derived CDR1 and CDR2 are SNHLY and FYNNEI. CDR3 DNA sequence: TGTGCCAGCATCCCACCTAACGTGGCGGGGGGGGCAAATGAGCAGTTCTTC. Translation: CASIPPNVAGGANEQFF.

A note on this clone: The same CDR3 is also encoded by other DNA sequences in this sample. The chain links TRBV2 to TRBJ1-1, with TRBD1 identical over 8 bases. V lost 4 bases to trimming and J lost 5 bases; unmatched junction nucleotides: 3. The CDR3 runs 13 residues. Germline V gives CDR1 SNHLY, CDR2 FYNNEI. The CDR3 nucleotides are TGTGCCAGCAGTGGTCAGGGGGCGACTGAAGCTTTCTTT. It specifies CASSGQGATEAFF.

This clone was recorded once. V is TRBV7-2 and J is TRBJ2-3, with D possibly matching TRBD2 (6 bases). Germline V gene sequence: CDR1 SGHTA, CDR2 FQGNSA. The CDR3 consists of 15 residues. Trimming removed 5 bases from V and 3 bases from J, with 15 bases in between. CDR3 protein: CASSPGGGGTDTQYF. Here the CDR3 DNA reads TGTGCCAGCAGCCCCGGAGGCGGAGGGACAGATACGCAGTATTTT.

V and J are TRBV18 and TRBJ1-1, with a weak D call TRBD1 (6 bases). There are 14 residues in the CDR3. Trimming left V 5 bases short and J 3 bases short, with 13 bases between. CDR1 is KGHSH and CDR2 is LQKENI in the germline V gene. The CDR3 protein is CASSWGTSDTEAFF. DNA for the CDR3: TGTGCCAGCTCATGGGGGACATCGGACACTGAAGCTTTCTTT. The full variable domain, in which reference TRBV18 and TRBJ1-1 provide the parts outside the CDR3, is NAGVMQNPRHLVRRRGQEARLRCSPMKGHSHVYWYRQLPEEGLKFMVYLQKENIIDESGMPKERFSAEFPKEGPSILRIQQVVRGDSAAYFCASSWGTSDTEAFFGQGTRLTVV.

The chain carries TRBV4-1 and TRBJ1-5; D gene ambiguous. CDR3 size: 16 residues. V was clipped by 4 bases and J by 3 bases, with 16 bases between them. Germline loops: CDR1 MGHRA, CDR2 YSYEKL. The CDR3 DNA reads TGCGCCAGCAGCCTCGACCCCGGACGGGACAATCAGCCCCAGCATTTT. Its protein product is CASSLDPGRDNQPQHF.

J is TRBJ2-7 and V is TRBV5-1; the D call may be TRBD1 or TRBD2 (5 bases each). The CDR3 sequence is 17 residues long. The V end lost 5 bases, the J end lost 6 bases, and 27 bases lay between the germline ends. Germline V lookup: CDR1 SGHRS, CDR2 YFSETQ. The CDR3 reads CASSKSPNRDLLSEQYF. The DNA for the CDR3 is TGCGCCAGCAGTAAAAGCCCTAACCGGGACCTCTTAAGCGAGCAGTACTTC.